A selection of T cell receptor beta chains follows, all from one sample in a study of shared clonotypes between healthy human individuals. TCRdb's copy holds only in-frame clones and misses some; the assay was immunoSEQ multiplex PCR. This table has some 700,000 clones, less than 95% appearing once. The sample was memory CD8+ T cells from PBMCs. Receptors were obtained from a man aged 18 to 29 in good health. Some clones in this sample may be carry-over from other donors' samples. Each CDR3 is given without its conserved first and last residue. D genes are given only for firm matches.

V: TRBV6-4; J: TRBJ2-6; D: -; CDR3: ASSATGYGANVLT
V: TRBV4-3; J: TRBJ1-2; D: -; CDR3: ASSQAPGGRPAEGYT
V: TRBV28; J: TRBJ2-7; D: -; CDR3: ASGDRSHEQY
V: TRBV10-3; J: TRBJ2-1; D: -; CDR3: AISESVRDQGF
V: TRBV10-1; J: TRBJ2-3; D: -; CDR3: ASSAGVTSTDTQY
V: TRBV19; J: TRBJ1-6; D: -; CDR3: ASTLRGANSPLH
V: TRBV6-5; J: TRBJ1-5; D: -; CDR3: ASSSGPLQEPQH
V: TRBV28; J: TRBJ2-1; D: -; CDR3: ASNTPRDSEIDNEQF
V: TRBV11-1; J: TRBJ1-1; D: -; CDR3: ASSQSGRVRGTEAF
V: TRBV5-6; J: TRBJ2-2; D: TRBD2; CDR3: ASSLGLAGLTGELF
V: TRBV7-2; J: TRBJ2-7; D: TRBD2; CDR3: ASSLARTSGRIFYEQY
V: TRBV29-1; J: TRBJ2-2; D: -; CDR3: SVASGGELF
V: TRBV9; J: TRBJ1-6; D: -; CDR3: ASSVKIRSPLH
V: TRBV27; J: TRBJ1-4; D: -; CDR3: ASSSEGLATNEKLF
V: TRBV5-1; J: TRBJ2-7; D: -; CDR3: ASSLDTPYEQY
V: TRBV28; J: TRBJ2-7; D: -; CDR3: ASSLGGGFPYEQY
V: TRBV6-5; J: TRBJ2-1; D: -; CDR3: ASSYNAGHNEQF
V: TRBV25-1; J: TRBJ2-2; D: -; CDR3: ASAELTGELF
V: TRBV7-8; J: TRBJ1-5; D: -; CDR3: ASSLASIIQPQH
V: TRBV27; J: TRBJ2-7; D: TRBD2; CDR3: ASSLAGVAYEQY
V: TRBV7-6; J: TRBJ2-2; D: TRBD2; CDR3: ASSILAGGTGELF
V: TRBV4-2; J: TRBJ2-7; D: TRBD2; CDR3: ASSPLAGGTSYEQY
V: TRBV19; J: TRBJ1-5; D: TRBD1; CDR3: ASSILSGGTGENQPQH
V: TRBV7-6; J: TRBJ2-6; D: TRBD1; CDR3: ASSPGQFSGANVLT
V: TRBV7-9; J: TRBJ1-1; D: TRBD1; CDR3: ASTSGTVNTEAF
V: TRBV9; J: TRBJ2-2; D: -; CDR3: ASSLPPPLTETNTGELF
V: TRBV21-1; J: TRBJ2-7; D: -; CDR3: ASRERGSYEQY
V: TRBV13; J: TRBJ2-5; D: TRBD1; CDR3: ASSHDREETQY
V: TRBV5-8; J: TRBJ2-7; D: -; CDR3: ASSLLGDSYEQY
V: TRBV7-6; J: TRBJ2-3; D: -; CDR3: ASSLGGTLTDTQY
V: TRBV27; J: TRBJ1-1; D: TRBD1; CDR3: ASRGDSMNTEAF
V: TRBV7-8; J: TRBJ2-7; D: -; CDR3: ASSLAALLAYEQY
V: TRBV10-3; J: TRBJ1-6; D: TRBD1; CDR3: AISESTGGAELYNSPLH
V: TRBV5-8; J: TRBJ2-1; D: -; CDR3: ASLASVVHEQF
V: TRBV19; J: TRBJ2-1; D: TRBD1; CDR3: ASRGQGNNEQF
V: TRBV27; J: TRBJ2-2; D: -; CDR3: ASSLGGGGPNTGELF